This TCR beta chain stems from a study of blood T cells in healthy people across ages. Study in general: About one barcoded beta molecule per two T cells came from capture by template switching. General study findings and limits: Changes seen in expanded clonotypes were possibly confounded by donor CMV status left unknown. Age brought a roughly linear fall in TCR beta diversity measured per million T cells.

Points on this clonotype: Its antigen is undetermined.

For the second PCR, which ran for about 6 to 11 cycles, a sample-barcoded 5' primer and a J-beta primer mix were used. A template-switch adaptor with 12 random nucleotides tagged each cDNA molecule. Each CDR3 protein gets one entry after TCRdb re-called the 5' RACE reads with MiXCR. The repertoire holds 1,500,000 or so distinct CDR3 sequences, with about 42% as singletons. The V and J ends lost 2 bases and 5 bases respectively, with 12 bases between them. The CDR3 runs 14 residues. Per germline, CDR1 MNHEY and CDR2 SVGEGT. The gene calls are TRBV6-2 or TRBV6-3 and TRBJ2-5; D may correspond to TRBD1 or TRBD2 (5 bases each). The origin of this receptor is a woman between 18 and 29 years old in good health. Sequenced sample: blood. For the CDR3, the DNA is TGTGCCAGCAGTTACCGGGACCGCTTTGAGACCCAGTACTTC. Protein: CASSYRDRFETQYF.